Following are 27 T cell receptor beta chains from one sample sequenced in a study of human T cells and chemical hapten exposure. The sample's time point: patch test 2, 6 weeks after DPC sensitization. Treatment meaning: therapeutic diphenylcyclopropenone sensitization with weekly scalp DPC. TCRdb independently ran MiXCR on the RACE reads; one entry per CDR3 protein. This sample has fewer than 85,000 distinct CDR3 sequences; under 14% occur once, and the top ten carry about 1.6%. The material was whole blood, obtained in connection with sensitization to the hapten diphenylcyclopropenone (DPC). These receptor sequences come from a man younger than 35 with alopecia areata. Some clones in this sample may be carry-over from other donors' samples.

This clonotype was detected only a few times. The V gene is TRBV14, the J gene TRBJ2-2; D gene unclear. The CDR3 sequence is 17 residues long. Per germline, CDR1 SGHDN and CDR2 FVKESK. The V and J ends lost 1 base and 6 bases respectively, with 18 bases between them. The CDR3: CASSQGGGLRGSGELFF. CDR3 sequence (DNA): TGTGCCAGCAGCCAAGGTGGCGGCCTGCGCGGTTCCGGGGAGCTGTTTTTT.

This clonotype was counted between two and nine times. This chain links TRBV28 with TRBJ1-2; no clear D gene. V lost 5 bases and J lost 2, with 6 bases in between. In germline, CDR1 is MDHEN, CDR2 SYDVKM. There are 12 residues in the CDR3. In DNA, the CDR3 is TGTGCCAGCAGTCTCTACAACTATGGCTACACCTTC. This sequence encodes CASSLYNYGYTF.

There are a few counts of this clonotype. The chain carries TRBV10-2 and TRBJ2-6, with 9 bases matching TRBD1. Per the germline V gene, CDR1 is WSHSY and CDR2 is SAAADI. CDR3 length: 14 amino acids. J was trimmed by 7 bases and V by 3 bases; bases with no gene match: 1. CDR3 DNA: TGCGCCAGCAGTGAACAGGGGGCAGCCAACGTCCTGACTTTC. Translated, it gives CASSEQGAANVLTF.

The chain has TRBV6-2 or TRBV6-3 and TRBJ2-2, with 11 nucleotides matching TRBD2. CDR3 length: 16 residues. Germline V CDR1 and CDR2: MNHEY, SVGEGT. V shed 9 bases and J 2 bases; nucleotides not matched to a gene: 8. The CDR3 bases are TGTGCCAGTTCTCTAGCGGGGGGACGAAACACCGGGGAGCTGTTTTTT. Translated, it gives CASSLAGGRNTGELFF.

This clonotype showed up many times. The chain recombines TRBV11-2 with TRBJ2-7; TRBD2 matches at 8 bases. The CDR3 sequence is 15 residues long. J gave up 4 bases and V 2 bases, and 7 bases lay outside the gene matches. Germline CDR1 is SGHAT and CDR2 is FQNNGV. The CDR3 sequence: CASSLIAGKLYEQYF. The CDR3 DNA reads TGTGCCAGCAGCTTAATAGCGGGGAAACTGTACGAGCAGTACTTC.

This clonotype was observed at least ten times. V usage is TRBV4-1 and J usage is TRBJ1-4, with a weak D call TRBD1 (6 bases). The CDR3 consists of 13 residues. Between the trimmed V and J ends, which lost 4 bases and 5 bases, there was a span of 8 bases. The germline gives CDR1 MGHRA, CDR2 YSYEKL. CDR3 amino acids: CASSRQGNEKLFF. Written as DNA, the CDR3 is TGCGCCAGCAGCCGGCAGGGGAATGAAAAACTGTTTTTT.

The chain recombines TRBV7-8 with TRBJ1-5, with D maybe TRBD1 (5 bases). This CDR3 has 13 amino acids. V lost 1 base and J 7 bases, leaving 8 bases between the germline ends. Germline-derived CDR1 and CDR2 are SGHVS and FQNEAQ. This chain's CDR3 is CASSLGQSQPQHF. The DNA of the CDR3 is TGTGCCAGCAGCTTAGGACAGTCCCAGCCCCAGCATTTT.

This rearrangement joins TRBV18 to TRBJ2-5; D unresolved. From germline, CDR1 is KGHSH and CDR2 LQKENI. The CDR3 sequence is 14 residues long. Trimming cost V 0 bases and J 5 bases, with 10 bases left between them. Here the CDR3 DNA reads TGTGCCAGCTCACCACCCGAAGGCTCGGAGACCCAGTACTTC. Amino acid sequence: CASSPPEGSETQYF.

Only a few counts were recorded for this clonotype. This sequence joins TRBV11-2 and TRBJ1-5; D is uncertain. The germline V gene has CDR1 SGHAT and CDR2 FQNNGV. V lost 1 base and J lost 8, with 12 bases in between. The CDR3 is 14 residues long. The DNA of the CDR3 is TGTGCCAGCAGCTTAGTTGGGAGAGGAAAGCCCCAGCATTTT. Encoded protein: CASSLVGRGKPQHF.

This clonotype came up a few times. The chain combines TRBV29-1 with TRBJ2-7; 8 positions match TRBD2. This CDR3 is built from 15 residues. J gave up 2 bases and V 4 bases, and 10 bases lay outside the gene matches. The germline CDR1 and CDR2 sequences are SQVTM and ANQGSEA. The CDR3 protein is CSVVVSSGGAYEQYV. In DNA form, the CDR3 reads TGCAGCGTTGTAGTCTCCAGCGGGGGCGCCTACGAGCAGTACGTC.

This clonotype appeared a few times. This chain uses TRBV12-3 or TRBV12-4 with TRBJ2-5; weak D call: TRBD1 (5 bases). The CDR3 is 15 residues long. V was pared by 6 bases and J by 9 bases, with 23 bases between. In nucleotides, the CDR3 is TGTGCCAGCAGCGCCGGCTCTAGGGGCGAGAGACCCCAGTACTTC. Its translation is CASSAGSRGERPQYF.

The sample holds many counts of this clonotype. The J gene is TRBJ2-5, the V gene TRBV7-6, with 9 bases matching TRBD2. Germline V lookup: CDR1 SGHVS, CDR2 FNYEAQ. The CDR3 consists of 17 residues. Germline trimming cut 2 bases from V and 3 bases from J; bases unmatched to any gene: 10. The CDR3 nucleotides are TGTGCCAGCAGCTTATGGGTAGCGGGGGCGGGAAAAGAGACCCAGTACTTC. Translated, it gives CASSLWVAGAGKETQYF.

The rearrangement uses TRBV7-2 and TRBJ2-5; TRBD2 matches at 7 bases. This CDR3 contains 13 residues. V lost 9 bases to trimming and J lost 0 bases; unmatched junction nucleotides: 4. Germline CDR1 is SGHTA and CDR2 is FQGNSA. CDR3: CASSGLNQETQYF. CDR3 nucleotide sequence: TGTGCCAGTTCGGGACTAAACCAAGAGACCCAGTACTTC.

The chain employs TRBV27 and TRBJ1-1, with TRBD1 as a possible D gene (5 bases). Per germline, CDR1 MNHEY and CDR2 SMNVEV (reference sequence). CDR3 length equals 14 residues. Trimming took 1 base from V and 0 from J, leaving 6 bases between them. DNA of the CDR3: TGTGCCAGCAGTTTATGGGGGGTGAACACTGAAGCTTTCTTT. Amino acid sequence: CASSLWGVNTEAFF.

This clonotype came up a few times. The V gene is TRBV6-2 or TRBV6-3, the J gene TRBJ2-7; D may be TRBD2 (5 bases). V gave up 6 bases and J gave up 4 bases, with 13 bases separating them. Germline V lookup: CDR1 MNHEY, CDR2 SVGEGT. The CDR3 is 13 residues long. The CDR3 reads CASSYAREYEQYV. In DNA form, the CDR3 reads TGTGCCAGCAGCTATGCACGGGAATACGAGCAGTACGTC.

The V and J genes are TRBV20-1 and TRBJ2-5; 8 nucleotides agree with TRBD2. The trim removed 0 bases at V and 5 bases at J, leaving 8 bases unmatched. CDR1 and CDR2 (germline): DFQATT, SNEGSKA (reference sequence). The CDR3 extends over 15 amino acids. The CDR3 coding sequence is TGCAGTGCTAGAGAACCCGGGACTAGGGAGGAGACCCAGTACTTC. Its translation is CSAREPGTREETQYF.

V usage is TRBV4-2 and J usage is TRBJ1-5, with D perhaps matching TRBD1 (6 bases). The CDR3 is made up of 17 amino acids. Trimming took 0 bases from V and 0 from J, leaving 12 bases between them. CDR1 LGHNA and CDR2 YNFKEQ come from the germline V gene. The CDR3 reads CASSQERTEASNQPQHF. CDR3 in DNA: TGTGCCAGCAGCCAAGAACGGACAGAGGCTAGCAATCAGCCCCAGCATTTT.

The gene calls are TRBV29-1 and TRBJ2-1; either TRBD1 or TRBD2 may supply D (6 bases each). Germline V gene data show CDR1 as SQVTM and CDR2 as ANQGSEA. Trimming removed 7 bases from V and 7 bases from J, with 17 bases in between. The CDR3 length is 13 residues. The CDR3 region is CSAEGGGWNEQFF. CDR3 bases: TGCAGCGCTGAGGGGGGTGGTTGGAATGAGCAGTTCTTC.

The J gene is TRBJ1-2, the V gene TRBV7-9, with D perhaps TRBD1 (5 bases). The CDR3 totals 12 residues. V was pared by 5 bases and J by 8 bases, with 12 bases between. The germline gives CDR1 SEHNR, CDR2 FQNEAQ (reference sequence). The CDR3 region has the DNA TGTGCCAGCAGCACCCCCACAGGAGGCTACACCTTC. Its translation: CASSTPTGGYTF.

This clonotype was picked up many times. The rearrangement uses TRBV10-3 and TRBJ1-2; TRBD1 matches at 9 bases. The germline gives CDR1 ENHRY, CDR2 SYGVKD. The CDR3 is 16 amino acids. The junction had 13 bases not matched to a gene; V was cut back by 10 bases and J by 1 base. The CDR3 spells CATLLGQGPFNYGYTF. The CDR3 coding sequence is TGTGCCACCCTGCTTGGACAGGGGCCTTTTAACTATGGCTACACCTTC.

Only a few counts were recorded for this clonotype. This chain joins TRBV7-6 and TRBJ2-1, with a possible D match to TRBD2 (7 bases). The germline gives CDR1 SGHVS, CDR2 FNYEAQ. V lost 0 bases and J lost 6, with 15 bases in between. The CDR3 contains 16 residues. CDR3 amino acids: CASSLALGGAINEQFF. Here the CDR3 DNA reads TGTGCCAGCAGCTTAGCGCTGGGGGGGGCCATCAATGAGCAGTTCTTC.

The chain carries TRBV11-2 and TRBJ1-1, with 7 bases that match TRBD1. V lost 6 bases to trimming and J lost 3 bases; unmatched junction nucleotides: 7. The CDR3 has 14 amino acids. The germline CDR1 and CDR2 sequences are SGHAT and FQNNGV. The CDR3 here is CASRAQGIYTEAFF. The CDR3 DNA is TGTGCCAGCAGGGCACAGGGGATATACACTGAAGCTTTCTTT.

This clonotype was recorded a few times. The chain carries TRBV4-1 and TRBJ2-1; 7 bases agree with TRBD1. In germline, CDR1 is MGHRA, CDR2 YSYEKL. The CDR3 totals 16 residues. Trimming removed 0 bases from V and 6 bases from J; junction bases left unmatched: 8. Here the CDR3 DNA reads TGCGCCAGCAGCCAAGATCGGGACAGAACTTTCAATGAGCAGTTCTTC. Its protein product is CASSQDRDRTFNEQFF.

Many counts were recorded for this clonotype. The J gene is TRBJ1-1, the V gene TRBV27, with D possibly being TRBD1 (5 bases). This CDR3 contains 15 residues. The germline V gene has CDR1 MNHEY and CDR2 SMNVEV (reference sequence). Trimming pared 1 base from V and 5 bases from J, leaving 14 bases between. The CDR3 sequence is CASSLYRDQGTEAFF. Written as DNA, the CDR3 is TGTGCCAGCAGTTTATATCGGGACCAGGGAACTGAAGCTTTCTTT.

The chain employs TRBV7-9 and TRBJ1-1; D gene unclear. In germline, CDR1 is SEHNR, CDR2 FQNEAQ (reference sequence). CDR3 length: 13 amino acids. Trimming pared 11 bases from V and 1 base from J, leaving 14 bases between. The CDR3 spells CAGGRSQNTEAFF. CDR3 nucleotide sequence: TGTGCCGGAGGACGGAGCCAGAACACTGAAGCTTTCTTT. Together with reference TRBV7-9 and TRBJ1-1, the CDR3 gives the full variable domain: DTGVSQNPRHKITKRGQNVTFRCDPISEHNRLYWYRQTLGQGPEFLTYFQNEAQLEKSRLLSDRFSAERPKGSFSTLEIQRTEQGDSAMYLCAGGRSQNTEAFFGQGTRLTVV.

This clonotype was detected ten times or more. The chain employs TRBV19 and TRBJ2-5; 11 nucleotides agree with TRBD2. The germline CDR1 and CDR2 sequences are LNHDA and SQIVND (reference sequence). CDR3 length: 15 residues. V shed 4 bases and J 3 bases; nucleotides not matched to a gene: 4. The CDR3: CASSTETSGEETQYF. The CDR3 coding sequence is TGTGCCAGTAGTACGGAGACTAGCGGGGAAGAGACCCAGTACTTC.

This clonotype was observed a handful of times. The chain links TRBV6-2 or TRBV6-3 to TRBJ1-1; 7 bases agree with TRBD1. After removal of 10 bases from V and 5 bases from J, the junction contained 7 bases not matched to a gene. This CDR3 is built from 12 residues. Germline V gives CDR1 MNHEY, CDR2 SVGEGT. The CDR3 sequence: CATQDRATEAFF. CDR3 nucleotides: TGTGCCACGCAAGACAGGGCAACTGAAGCTTTCTTT.